This TCR beta chain was sequenced during a study of T cell changes during pregnancy in multiple sclerosis. The method was immunoSEQ multiplex PCR; TCRdb's version includes in-frame clones alone and lacks a portion of them. The table records approximately 65,000 clones, around 93% of them present only once. The CDR3 has 15 amino acids. Germline assignment: CDR1 SGHTA and CDR2 FQGTGA. The junction had 10 bases not matched to a gene; V was cut back by 1 base and J by 8 bases. This specimen was CD4+ T cells from peripheral blood mononuclear cells, taken in the first trimester of pregnancy. The V call is TRBV7-3, the J call TRBJ1-2, with 7 nucleotides matching TRBD1. The sequence came from a female donor with multiple sclerosis, enrolled in a pregnancy study. The DNA for the CDR3 is TGTGCCAGCAGCTTAAGATCCCTGGACAGGACGGGCTACACCTTC. Translation: CASSLRSLDRTGYTF.